Below, 21 T cell receptor beta chains from the same sample are listed, as sequenced in a study of shared clonotypes between healthy human individuals. CD45RO-negative cells were positively selected for CCR7, leaving out terminally differentiated effector memory CD45RA+ cells. Produced via immunoSEQ multiplex PCR; TCRdb's table is partial and in-frame only. Among about 650,000 clones, roughly 96% were seen once, and the ten largest hold about 0.11%. What was sequenced was naive CD8+ T cells sorted from blood. The receptors were gathered from a woman in her thirties in good health.

This clone appeared a single time. The rearrangement uses TRBV7-2 and TRBJ2-3; 7 positions match TRBD2. The CDR3 sequence is 14 residues long. The germline CDR1 and CDR2 sequences are SGHTA and FQGNSA. Germline trimming cut 11 bases from V and 6 bases from J; bases unmatched to any gene: 14. The CDR3 region has the DNA TGTGCCCGAAATAGCGGGCGCGAGCCCGATACGCAGTATTTT. Its translation is CARNSGREPDTQYF.

The J gene is TRBJ2-5, the V gene TRBV28, with 7 bases lining up with TRBD2. The J call may be faulty, since TRBJ2-7 better matches the DNA end. From germline, CDR1 is MDHEN and CDR2 SYDVKM. CDR3 size: 14 residues. The CDR3 is CASRPPGEGPEQYF. CDR3 coding DNA: TGTGCCAGCAGACCACCGGGGGAGGGACCCGAGCAGTACTTC.

This clone appeared once. The J gene is TRBJ2-7, the V gene TRBV25-1; 9 nucleotides line up with TRBD1. V gave up 8 bases and J gave up 4 bases; unmatched junction bases: 3. The CDR3 contains 12 residues. CDR1 and CDR2 (germline): MGHDK, SYGVNS. The CDR3 bases are TGTGCCAGCCGGGACAGGGTTTACGAGCAGTACTTC. Protein: CASRDRVYEQYF.

CDR3 protein: CASSSGQGLALTQYF. DNA for the CDR3: TGTGCCAGCAGCTCCGGACAGGGGTTAGCACTGACCCAGTACTTC. The gene calls are TRBV28 and TRBJ2-5, with 9 bases lining up with TRBD1. CDR3 size: 15 residues. V gave up 6 bases and J gave up 7 bases; unmatched junction bases: 12. Germline assignment: CDR1 MDHEN and CDR2 SYDVKM.

This clone was counted once. The V and J genes are TRBV7-9 and TRBJ2-7; 16 nucleotides agree with TRBD2. In germline, CDR1 is SEHNR, CDR2 FQNEAQ (reference sequence). V shed 1 base, J shed 0 bases, and the junction held 6 bases outside the gene matches. CDR3 length equals 19 residues. This CDR3 is CASSLGGLAGGTSSYEQYF. The CDR3 coding sequence is TGTGCCAGCAGCTTAGGGGGACTAGCGGGAGGGACGAGCTCCTACGAGCAGTACTTC. The variable domain in full, completed from reference TRBV7-9 and TRBJ2-7, reads DTGVSQNPRHKITKRGQNVTFRCDPISEHNRLYWYRQTLGQGPEFLTYFQNEAQLEKSRLLSDRFSAERPKGSFSTLEIQRTEQGDSAMYLCASSLGGLAGGTSSYEQYFGPGTRLTVT.

This rearrangement joins TRBV7-3 to TRBJ1-2; D remains ambiguous. V was clipped by 5 bases and J by 4 bases, with 14 bases between them. Germline assignment: CDR1 SGHTA and CDR2 FQGTGA. The CDR3 contains 14 residues. The CDR3 loop reads CASSPSARSYGYTF. CDR3 coding DNA: TGTGCCAGCAGCCCTTCGGCCAGGAGCTATGGCTACACCTTC.

V usage is TRBV27 and J usage is TRBJ2-7; D uncertain. The germline V gene encodes CDR1 MNHEY and CDR2 SMNVEV (reference sequence). Trimming shortened V by 4 bases and J by 2 bases, and 12 bases separated the two germline ends. This CDR3 comprises 14 residues. In nucleotides, the CDR3 is TGTGCCAGCAGTTCTCGGTCCACCCCCTACGAGCAGTACTTC. It yields the protein CASSSRSTPYEQYF.

About this clone: The sample has other DNA sequences that encode this CDR3 too. CDR3 sequence: CASSLGTSGTGELFF. In DNA, the CDR3 is TGTGCCAGCAGTTTAGGGACTAGCGGCACCGGGGAGCTGTTTTTT. This chain links TRBV27 with TRBJ2-2; 11 nucleotides agree with TRBD2. The length of the CDR3 is 15 residues. The trim removed 2 bases at V and 4 bases at J, leaving 0 bases unmatched. CDR1 and CDR2 (germline): MNHEY, SMNVEV (reference sequence).

This chain uses TRBV11-3 with TRBJ2-3; no reliable D call. Trimming removed 1 base at V and 2 bases at J, with 10 bases between. The CDR3 sequence is 15 residues long. Germline CDR1 is SGHNT and CDR2 is YENEEA. Here the CDR3 reads CASSLGEIDTDTQYF. The CDR3, as DNA: TGTGCCAGCAGCTTAGGAGAGATAGACACAGATACGCAGTATTTT. Full variable domain (outside the CDR3, taken from reference TRBV11-3 and TRBJ2-3): EAGVVQSPRYKIIEKKQPVAFWCNPISGHNTLYWYLQNLGQGPELLIRYENEEAVDDSQLPKDRFSAERLKGVDSTLKIQPAELGDSAVYLCASSLGEIDTDTQYFGPGTRLTVL.

The rearrangement joins TRBV5-1 to TRBJ2-7, with D unclear. The V end lost 3 bases, the J end lost 0 bases, and 13 bases lay between the germline ends. The CDR3 spans 15 residues. Germline loops: CDR1 SGHRS, CDR2 YFSETQ. CDR3: CASSSDLGPSYEQYF. The CDR3 DNA reads TGCGCCAGCAGCTCGGACCTAGGCCCCTCCTACGAGCAGTACTTC. The full variable domain, its missing parts supplied by reference TRBV5-1 and TRBJ2-7, is KAGVTQTPRYLIKTRGQQVTLSCSPISGHRSVSWYQQTPGQGLQFLFEYFSETQRNKGNFPGRFSGRQFSNSRSEMNVSTLELGDSALYLCASSSDLGPSYEQYFGPGTRLTVT.

The chain has TRBV28 and TRBJ2-7; D gene uncertain. The CDR3 has 14 amino acids. Trimming stripped 5 bases from V and 3 bases from J, with 14 bases between. CDR1 is MDHEN and CDR2 is SYDVKM in the germline V gene. The CDR3 DNA follows: TGTGCCAGCAGTCTCGGTCAGATAAGCTACGAGCAGTACTTC. Residues: CASSLGQISYEQYF.

The gene calls are TRBV2 and TRBJ1-1, with D unresolved. This CDR3 contains 12 residues. The V gene's germline CDR1 is SNHLY and CDR2 FYNNEI. The ends were cut back, 5 bases at V and 11 bases at J, with 15 bases in the middle. CDR3 amino acids: CASSQDMRGAFF. The CDR3 DNA reads as TGTGCCAGCAGTCAAGACATGCGAGGGGCTTTCTTT.

The V gene is TRBV5-4, the J gene TRBJ1-4; TRBD1 matches 7 bases. Germline lookup yields CDR1 SGHNT and CDR2 YYREEE (reference sequence). This CDR3 has 17 residues. The junction had 11 bases not matched to a gene; V was cut back by 4 bases and J by 2 bases. In DNA form, the CDR3 reads TGTGCCAGCAGCGCTACAGGGGCCGGACTTACTAATGAAAAACTGTTTTTT. Its translation: CASSATGAGLTNEKLFF.

The chain employs TRBV19 and TRBJ2-5; D is ambiguous. The J call may be faulty, since TRBJ2-7 better matches the DNA end. In germline, CDR1 is LNHDA, CDR2 SQIVND (reference sequence). This CDR3 is built from 13 residues. The DNA for the CDR3 is TGTGCCAGTAGTACCGCGGAATCCTACGAGCAGTACTTC. The encoded protein is CASSTAESYEQYF.

The chain uses TRBV28 and TRBJ1-5, with no clear D. CDR3 length: 13 amino acids. In germline, CDR1 is MDHEN, CDR2 SYDVKM. Trimming took off 7 bases at V and 6 bases at J, with 13 bases between the two ends. The CDR3 is CASINPLGQPQHF. CDR3 in DNA: TGTGCCAGCATAAACCCTTTAGGTCAGCCCCAGCATTTT.

The chain joins TRBV27 to TRBJ2-7, with TRBD1 identical over 7 bases. The CDR3 consists of 16 residues. Trimming removed 0 bases from V and 2 bases from J; junction bases left unmatched: 7. Looked up from germline, CDR1 is MNHEY and CDR2 is SMNVEV (reference sequence). The CDR3 coding sequence is TGTGCCAGCAGTTTATCGATAGGACAGGAGACCTACGAGCAGTACTTC. Protein sequence: CASSLSIGQETYEQYF.

As for this clone: The same CDR3 arises from other DNA sequences in this sample as well. This sequence joins TRBV5-4 and TRBJ2-1; maybe TRBD2 (6 bases). The V end was cut by 0 bases, the J end by 7 bases, with 8 bases between. Germline CDR1 is SGHNT and CDR2 is YYREEE (reference sequence). The CDR3 totals 13 residues. Here the CDR3 reads CASSLGGVNEQFF. The CDR3, as DNA: TGTGCCAGCAGCTTGGGGGGGGTAAATGAGCAGTTCTTC. Together with reference TRBV5-4 and TRBJ2-1, the CDR3 gives the full variable domain: ETGVTQSPTHLIKTRGQQVTLRCSSQSGHNTVSWYQQALGQGPQFIFQYYREEENGRGNFPPRFSGLQFPNYSSELNVNALELDDSALYLCASSLGGVNEQFFGPGTRLTVL.

The rearrangement uses TRBV11-2 and TRBJ2-1, with D possibly being TRBD1 (5 bases). The CDR3 is 15 amino acids. V lost 1 base to trimming and J lost 4 bases, with 11 bases between them. Germline CDR1 reads SGHAT; CDR2 reads FQNNGV. For the CDR3, the DNA is TGTGCCAGCAGCTTAGCTACCACAGGATACAATGAGCAGTTCTTC. Translating gives CASSLATTGYNEQFF.

The chain uses TRBV25-1 and TRBJ2-2; the match to TRBD1 covers 7 bases. The germline V gene encodes CDR1 MGHDK and CDR2 SYGVNS. The J segment lost 0 bases and the V segment lost 5 bases, leaving 3 bases of the junction unmatched. The CDR3 is made up of 15 amino acids. The CDR3 loop reads CASSPGGPNTGELFF. The DNA for the CDR3 is TGTGCCAGCAGTCCAGGGGGACCGAACACCGGGGAGCTGTTTTTT.

The chain has TRBV10-3 and TRBJ2-7, with D possibly being TRBD1 (5 bases). Germline V CDR1 and CDR2: ENHRY, SYGVKD. Trimming took off 7 bases at V and 2 bases at J, with 12 bases between the two ends. The CDR3 runs 13 residues. CDR3 nucleotide sequence: TGTGCCATCAATCCAGGACACCCCTACGAGCAGTACTTC. Translated, it gives CAINPGHPYEQYF.

The chain recombines TRBV7-9 with TRBJ2-1; 11 nucleotides align to TRBD2. This CDR3 has 15 residues. The germline V gene encodes CDR1 SEHNR and CDR2 FQNEAQ (reference sequence). Trimming cost V 5 bases and J 5 bases; bases outside gene matches: 5. The CDR3 nucleotides are TGTGCCAGCAGCCAGACTAGCGGGACCCACAATGAGCAGTTCTTC. It specifies CASSQTSGTHNEQFF.